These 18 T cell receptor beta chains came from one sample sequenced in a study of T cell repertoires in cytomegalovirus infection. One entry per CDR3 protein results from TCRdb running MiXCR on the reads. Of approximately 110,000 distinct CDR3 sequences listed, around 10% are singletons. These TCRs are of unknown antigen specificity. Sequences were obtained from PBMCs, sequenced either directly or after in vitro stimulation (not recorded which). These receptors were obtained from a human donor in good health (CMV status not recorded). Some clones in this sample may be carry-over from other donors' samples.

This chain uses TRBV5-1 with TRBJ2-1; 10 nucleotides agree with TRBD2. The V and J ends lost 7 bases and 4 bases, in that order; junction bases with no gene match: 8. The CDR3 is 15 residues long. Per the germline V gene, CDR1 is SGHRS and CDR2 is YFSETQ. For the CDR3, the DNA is TGCGCCAGCTTCTGGACTAGCGGAGAATACAATGAGCAGTTCTTC. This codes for CASFWTSGEYNEQFF.

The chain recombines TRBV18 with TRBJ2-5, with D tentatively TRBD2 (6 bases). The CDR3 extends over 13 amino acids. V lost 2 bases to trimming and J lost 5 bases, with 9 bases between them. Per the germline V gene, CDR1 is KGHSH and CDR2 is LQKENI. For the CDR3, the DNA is TGTGCCAGCTCACCATCGGGGGTCGAGACCCAGTACTTC. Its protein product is CASSPSGVETQYF.

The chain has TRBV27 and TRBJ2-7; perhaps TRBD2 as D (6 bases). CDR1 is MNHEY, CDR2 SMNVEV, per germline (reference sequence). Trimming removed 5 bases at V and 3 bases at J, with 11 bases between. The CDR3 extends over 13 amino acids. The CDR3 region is CASSPGLSYEQYV. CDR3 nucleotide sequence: TGTGCCAGCAGTCCGGGACTCAGCTACGAGCAGTACGTC.

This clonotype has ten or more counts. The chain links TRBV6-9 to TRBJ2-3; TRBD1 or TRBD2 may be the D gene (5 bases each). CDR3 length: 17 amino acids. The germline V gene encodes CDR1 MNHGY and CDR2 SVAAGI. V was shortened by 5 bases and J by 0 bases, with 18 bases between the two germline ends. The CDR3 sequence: CASSPLRGVSSTDTQYF. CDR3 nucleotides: TGTGCCAGCAGTCCTCTTAGGGGAGTTTCTAGCACAGATACGCAGTATTTT.

This CDR3 reads CASRPGTQGAYEQYV. CDR3 nucleotides: TGTGCCAGCAGGCCCGGGACCCAAGGGGCCTACGAGCAGTACGTC. The J gene is TRBJ2-7, the V gene TRBV6-2 or TRBV6-3; D tentatively reads TRBD1 or TRBD2 (5 bases each). This CDR3 comprises 15 residues. Deletions cut 6 bases from V and 2 bases from J, with 17 bases between. From germline, CDR1 is MNHEY and CDR2 SVGEGT.

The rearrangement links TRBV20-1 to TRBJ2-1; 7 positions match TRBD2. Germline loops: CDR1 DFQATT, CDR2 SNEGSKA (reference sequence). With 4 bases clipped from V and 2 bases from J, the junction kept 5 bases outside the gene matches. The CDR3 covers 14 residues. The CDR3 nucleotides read TGCAGTGCTACTCTAGCGGCGACCTACAATGAGCAGTTCTTC. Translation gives CSATLAATYNEQFF.

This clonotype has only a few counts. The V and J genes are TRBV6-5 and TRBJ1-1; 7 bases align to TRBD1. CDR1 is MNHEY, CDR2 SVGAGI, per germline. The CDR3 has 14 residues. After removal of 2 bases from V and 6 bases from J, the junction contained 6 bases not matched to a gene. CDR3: CASSYLNRGAEAFF. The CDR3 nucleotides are TGTGCCAGCAGTTACCTCAACAGGGGCGCTGAAGCTTTCTTT.

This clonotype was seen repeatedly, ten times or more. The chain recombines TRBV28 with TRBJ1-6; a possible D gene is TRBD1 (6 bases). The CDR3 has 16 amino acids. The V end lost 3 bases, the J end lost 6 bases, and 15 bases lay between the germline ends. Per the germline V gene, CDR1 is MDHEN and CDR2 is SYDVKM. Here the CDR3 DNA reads TGTGCCAGCAGTTTTCGACAGGACCTAATTAATTCACCCCTCCACTTT. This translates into CASSFRQDLINSPLHF.

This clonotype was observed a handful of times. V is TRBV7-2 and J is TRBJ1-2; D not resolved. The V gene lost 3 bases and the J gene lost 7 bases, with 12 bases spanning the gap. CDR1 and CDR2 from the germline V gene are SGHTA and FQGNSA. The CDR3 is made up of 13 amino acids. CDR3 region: CASSFRPSAGYTF. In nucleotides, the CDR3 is TGTGCCAGCAGCTTCCGACCGTCGGCTGGCTACACCTTC.

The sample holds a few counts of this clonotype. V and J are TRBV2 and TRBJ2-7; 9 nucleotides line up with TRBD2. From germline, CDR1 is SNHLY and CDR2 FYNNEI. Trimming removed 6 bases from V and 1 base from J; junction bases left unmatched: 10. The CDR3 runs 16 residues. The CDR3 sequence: CASSQGAGGLSYEQYF. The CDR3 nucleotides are TGTGCCAGCAGCCAAGGGGCGGGAGGGCTGTCCTACGAGCAGTACTTC.

CDR3 nucleotides: TGTGCCAGCAGCGTTGAGCACCTTGAGCAGTTCTTC. This gives the protein CASSVEHLEQFF. V and J are TRBV9 and TRBJ2-1; D not certain. Germline V CDR1 and CDR2: SGDLS, YYNGEE. The V end lost 2 bases, the J end lost 9 bases, and 9 bases lay between the germline ends. The CDR3 runs 12 residues.

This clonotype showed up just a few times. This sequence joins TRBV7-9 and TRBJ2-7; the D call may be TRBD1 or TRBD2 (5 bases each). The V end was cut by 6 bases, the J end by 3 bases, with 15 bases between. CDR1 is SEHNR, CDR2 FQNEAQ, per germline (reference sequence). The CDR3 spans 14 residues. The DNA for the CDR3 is TGTGCCAGCAGTCGGACGGGGCCAGGCTACGAGCAGTACGTC. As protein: CASSRTGPGYEQYV.

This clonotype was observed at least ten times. Here the CDR3 reads CASSLLRLGAEQYF. Here the CDR3 DNA reads TGTGCCAGCAGCTTACTACGGCTGGGGGCCGAGCAGTACTTC. The V and J genes are TRBV11-2 and TRBJ2-7; tentative D call: TRBD1 (6 bases). The CDR3 totals 14 residues. The germline CDR1 and CDR2 sequences are SGHAT and FQNNGV. V dropped 2 bases and J dropped 6 bases, with 14 bases sitting between them.

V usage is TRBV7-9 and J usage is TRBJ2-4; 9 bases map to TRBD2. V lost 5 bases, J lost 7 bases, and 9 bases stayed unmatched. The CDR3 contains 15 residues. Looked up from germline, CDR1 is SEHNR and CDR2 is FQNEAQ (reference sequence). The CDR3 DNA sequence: TGTGCCAGCAGCCAGAGCGGGAGGTTAAGTAACATTCAGTACTTC. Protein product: CASSQSGRLSNIQYF.

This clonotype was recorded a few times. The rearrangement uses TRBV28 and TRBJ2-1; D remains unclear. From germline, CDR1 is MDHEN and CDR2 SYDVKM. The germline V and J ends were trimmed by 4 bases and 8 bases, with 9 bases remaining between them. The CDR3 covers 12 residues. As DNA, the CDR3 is TGTGCCAGCAGTTCAACCCGGGATGAGCAGTTCTTC. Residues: CASSSTRDEQFF.

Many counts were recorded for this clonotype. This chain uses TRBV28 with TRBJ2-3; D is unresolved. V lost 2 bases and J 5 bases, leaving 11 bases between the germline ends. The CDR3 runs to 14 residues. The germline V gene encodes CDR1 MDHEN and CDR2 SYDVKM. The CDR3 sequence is CASSLDGYGDTQYF. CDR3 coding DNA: TGTGCCAGCAGTTTAGACGGATACGGAGATACGCAGTATTTT.

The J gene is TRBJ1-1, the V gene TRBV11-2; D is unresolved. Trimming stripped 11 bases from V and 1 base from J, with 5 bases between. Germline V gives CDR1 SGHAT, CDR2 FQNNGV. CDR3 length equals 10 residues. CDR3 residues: CASGNTEAFF. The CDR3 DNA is TGTGCCTCGGGGAACACTGAAGCTTTCTTT.

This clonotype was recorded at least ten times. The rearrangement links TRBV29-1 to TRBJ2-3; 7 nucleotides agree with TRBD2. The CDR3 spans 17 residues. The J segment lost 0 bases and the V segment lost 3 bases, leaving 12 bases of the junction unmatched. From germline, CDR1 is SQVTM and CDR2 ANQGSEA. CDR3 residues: CSVEGRVVGGSTDTQYF. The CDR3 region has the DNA TGCAGCGTTGAGGGGCGGGTCGTCGGGGGGAGCACAGATACGCAGTATTTT.